Sequencing of this TCR beta chain was carried out in a study of CXCR3-negative and CXCR3-positive naive CD8 T cells. Whole-study findings and limits: The TRBV-TRBJ usage of naive CXCR3-negative and CXCR3-positive cells was similar, but that of memory cells differed. Greater hydrophobicity was found in TRB CDR3s of CXCR3-positive naive cells than of CXCR3-negative naive cells. For memory CD8+ cells diversity was much lower, but both naive subsets had comparably high diversity.

The study made its TRB cDNA libraries by 5' RACE, adding UMI labels. TCRdb re-analyzed the 5' RACE reads; it lists each CDR3 protein once, without DNA. Its table records about 81,000 distinct CDR3 sequences. The CDR3 contains 17 residues. CDR1 is SGHDT, CDR2 YYEEEE, per germline. Concerning this clonotype: Antigen: not known.

This TCR was recovered from a human donor in good health. Some clones in this sample may be carry-over from other donors' samples. The sample taken for sequencing was naive CXCR3- CD8+ T cells from blood. Subset of the sample: CD45RO-CCR7+CD27+CD95- naive CD8+ T cells lacking CXCR3 (TNR3-). This chain joins TRBV5-6 and TRBJ2-3; the TRBD1 assignment by TCRdb is unverifiable without DNA. The CDR3 here is CASSQQDRGDRTDTQYF.